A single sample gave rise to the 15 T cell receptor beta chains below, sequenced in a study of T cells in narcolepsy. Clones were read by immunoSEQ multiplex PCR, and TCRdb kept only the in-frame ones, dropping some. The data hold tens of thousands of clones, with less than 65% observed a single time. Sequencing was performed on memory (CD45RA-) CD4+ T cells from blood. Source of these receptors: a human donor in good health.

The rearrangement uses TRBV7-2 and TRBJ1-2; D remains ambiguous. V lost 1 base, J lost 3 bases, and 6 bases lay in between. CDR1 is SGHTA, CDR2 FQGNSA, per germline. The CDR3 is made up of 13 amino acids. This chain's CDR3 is CASSLGSDYGYTF. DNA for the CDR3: TGTGCCAGCAGCTTAGGGTCCGACTATGGCTACACCTTC.

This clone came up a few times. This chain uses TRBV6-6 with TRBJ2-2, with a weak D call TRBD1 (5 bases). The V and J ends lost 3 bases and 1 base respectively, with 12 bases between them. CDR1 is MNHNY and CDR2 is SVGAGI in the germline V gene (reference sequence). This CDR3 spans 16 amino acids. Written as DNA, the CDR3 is TGTGCCAGCAGTTATCCTAAGACAGAGAACACCGGGGAGCTGTTTTTT. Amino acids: CASSYPKTENTGELFF.

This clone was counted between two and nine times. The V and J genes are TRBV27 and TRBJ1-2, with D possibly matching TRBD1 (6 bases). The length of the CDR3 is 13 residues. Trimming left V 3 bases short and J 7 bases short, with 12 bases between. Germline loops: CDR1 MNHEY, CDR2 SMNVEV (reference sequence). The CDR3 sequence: CASSFNRDSGYTF. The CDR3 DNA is TGTGCCAGCAGTTTTAACAGGGACTCTGGCTACACCTTC.

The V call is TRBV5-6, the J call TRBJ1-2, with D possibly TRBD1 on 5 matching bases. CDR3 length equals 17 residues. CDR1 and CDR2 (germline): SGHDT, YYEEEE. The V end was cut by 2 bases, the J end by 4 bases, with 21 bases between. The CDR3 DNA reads TGTGCCAGCAGCTTCCGGGACCGTAGAGCCGGGGTCTATGGCTACACCTTC. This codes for CASSFRDRRAGVYGYTF.

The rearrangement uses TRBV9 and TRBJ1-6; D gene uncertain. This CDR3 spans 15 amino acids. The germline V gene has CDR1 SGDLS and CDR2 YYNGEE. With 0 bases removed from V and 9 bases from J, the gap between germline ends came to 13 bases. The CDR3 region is CASSVDGDRGSPLHF. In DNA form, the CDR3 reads TGTGCCAGCAGCGTAGACGGGGATCGGGGTTCACCCCTCCACTTT.

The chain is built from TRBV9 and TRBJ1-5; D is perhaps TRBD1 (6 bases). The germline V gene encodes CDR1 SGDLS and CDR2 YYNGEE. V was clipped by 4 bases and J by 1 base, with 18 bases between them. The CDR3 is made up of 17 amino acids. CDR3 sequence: CASSSRLEGESNQPQHF. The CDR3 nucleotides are TGTGCCAGCAGCTCCCGGTTGGAGGGGGAGAGCAATCAGCCCCAGCATTTT.

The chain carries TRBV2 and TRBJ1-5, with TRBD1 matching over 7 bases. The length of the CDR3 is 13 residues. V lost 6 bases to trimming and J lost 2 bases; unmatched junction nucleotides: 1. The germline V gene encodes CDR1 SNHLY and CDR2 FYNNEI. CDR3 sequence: CASRGTGNQPQHF. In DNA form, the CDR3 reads TGTGCCAGCAGGGGGACAGGCAATCAGCCCCAGCATTTT.

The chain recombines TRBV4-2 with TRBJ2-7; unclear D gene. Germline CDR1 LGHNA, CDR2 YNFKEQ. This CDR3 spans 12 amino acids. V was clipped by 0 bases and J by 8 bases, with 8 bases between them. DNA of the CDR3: TGTGCCAGCAGCCAAGATCACGTAAAGCAGTACTTC. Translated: CASSQDHVKQYF.

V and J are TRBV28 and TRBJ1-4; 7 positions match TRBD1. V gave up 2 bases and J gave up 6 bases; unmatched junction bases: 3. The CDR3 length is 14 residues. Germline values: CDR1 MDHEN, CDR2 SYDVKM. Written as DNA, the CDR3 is TGTGCCAGCAGTTTAAGTCAGGGGGATGAAAAACTGTTTTTT. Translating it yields CASSLSQGDEKLFF.

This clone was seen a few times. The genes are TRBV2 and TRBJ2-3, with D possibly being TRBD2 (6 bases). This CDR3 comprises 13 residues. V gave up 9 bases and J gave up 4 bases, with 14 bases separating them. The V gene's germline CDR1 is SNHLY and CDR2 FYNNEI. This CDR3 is CARAEGVSDTQYF. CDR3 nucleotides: TGTGCCAGAGCGGAGGGCGTGTCAGATACGCAGTATTTT.

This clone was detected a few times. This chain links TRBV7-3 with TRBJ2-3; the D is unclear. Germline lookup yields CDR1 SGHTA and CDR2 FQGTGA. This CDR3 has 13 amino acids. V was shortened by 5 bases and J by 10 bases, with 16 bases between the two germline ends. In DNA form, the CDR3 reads TGTGCCAGCAGCCCCTTACCGCTAGAGGCGCAGTATTTT. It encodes CASSPLPLEAQYF. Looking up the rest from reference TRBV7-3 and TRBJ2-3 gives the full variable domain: GAGVSQTPSNKVTEKGKYVELRCDPISGHTALYWYRQSLGQGPEFLIYFQGTGAADDSGLPNDRFFAVRPEGSVSTLKIQRTERGDSAVYLCASSPLPLEAQYFGPGTRLTVL.

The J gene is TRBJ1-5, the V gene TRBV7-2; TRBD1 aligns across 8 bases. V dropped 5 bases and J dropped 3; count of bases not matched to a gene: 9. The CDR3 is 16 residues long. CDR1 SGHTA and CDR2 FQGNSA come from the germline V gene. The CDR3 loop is CASSPNRGVINQPQHF. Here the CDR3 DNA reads TGTGCCAGCAGCCCAAACAGGGGGGTGATCAATCAGCCCCAGCATTTT.

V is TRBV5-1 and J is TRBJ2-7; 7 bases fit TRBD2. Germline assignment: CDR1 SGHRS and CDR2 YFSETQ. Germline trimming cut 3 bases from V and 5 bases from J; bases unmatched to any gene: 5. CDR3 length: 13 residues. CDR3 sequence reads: CASSSQGGNEQYF. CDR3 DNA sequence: TGCGCCAGCAGCTCCCAGGGAGGGAACGAGCAGTACTTC.

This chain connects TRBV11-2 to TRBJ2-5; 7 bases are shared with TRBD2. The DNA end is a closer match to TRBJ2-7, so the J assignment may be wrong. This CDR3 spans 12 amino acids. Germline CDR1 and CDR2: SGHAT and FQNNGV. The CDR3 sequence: CASSIGGVEQYF. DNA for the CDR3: TGTGCCAGCAGCATTGGGGGGGTCGAGCAGTACTTC.

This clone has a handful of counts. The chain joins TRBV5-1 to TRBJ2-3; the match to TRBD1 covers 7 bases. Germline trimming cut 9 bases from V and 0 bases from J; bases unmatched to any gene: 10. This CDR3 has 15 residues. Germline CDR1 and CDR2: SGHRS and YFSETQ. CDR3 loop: CATTQGTASTDTQYF. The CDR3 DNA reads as TGCGCCACCACGCAAGGGACAGCGAGCACAGATACGCAGTATTTT.